These 3 T cell receptor beta chains were all obtained from the same sample, sequenced in a study of metastatic and nonmetastatic thyroid tumors (dated by TCRdb to 2019 to 2021). Before undergoing thyroid surgery, none of the patients had been given any kind of treatment. Library method: PCR. Sequencing took place on an Illumina HiSeq 4000. TCRdb trimmed the raw reads at Q25, called clones with MiXCR and kept productive beta chains. The sample table lists 6,000 to 6,500 clones, 25% to 30% of them with a count of one. The ten largest clonotypes hold less than 60% of the sample. Sequencing was carried out using adjacent normal tissue. All receptors come from a female donor with papillary thyroid cancer or a benign thyroid nodule (not recorded which). Some clones in this sample may be carry-over from other donors' samples.

The V and J genes are TRBV6-2 or TRBV6-3 and TRBJ1-2; D may be TRBD1 (5 bases). The germline gives CDR1 MNHEY, CDR2 SVGEGT. The CDR3 consists of 13 residues. Trimming left V 1 base short and J 8 bases short, with 11 bases between. The CDR3 DNA is TGTGCCAGCAGTTACTTCCAGGGAAGAGGCTACACCTTC. This sequence encodes CASSYFQGRGYTF.

CDR3 bases: TGCAGTGCTAGAGCAAGGGACGCCTACGAGCAGTACTTC. It yields the protein CSARARDAYEQYF. This sequence joins TRBV20-1 and TRBJ2-7, with D perhaps being TRBD1 or TRBD2 (5 bases each). This CDR3 is 13 amino acids long. Germline loops: CDR1 DFQATT, CDR2 SNEGSKA (reference sequence). V was trimmed by 1 base and J by 2 bases, leaving 9 bases between them.

DNA for the CDR3: TGTGCCAGCAGCCTCGGGAATAGCAATCAGCCCCAGCATTTT. It is translated as CASSLGNSNQPQHF. The J gene is TRBJ1-5, the V gene TRBV3-1, with D unclear. V was cut by 4 bases and J by 0 bases, with 7 bases left in between. The V gene's germline CDR1 is LGHDT and CDR2 YNNKEL (reference sequence). The CDR3 loop spans 14 amino acids.